The 27 T cell receptor beta chains below come from one sample, sequenced in a study of T cells in Graves' hyperthyroidism and ophthalmopathy. Amplified TCR beta CDR3 regions derived from RNA transcripts. Carried out on the TCR CDR3, a first-round RT-PCR used the HTBI primer set. TCRdb processed the multiplex PCR reads anew with MiXCR; each CDR3 protein has one entry. The sample carries 460,000 or so distinct CDR3 sequences, 13% to 15% recorded once. The specimen sequenced was blood. Receptor source: a woman under 30 with Graves' hyperthyroidism.

The V and J genes are TRBV6-6 and TRBJ2-2, with 12 positions matching TRBD2. The germline V gene encodes CDR1 MNHNY and CDR2 SVGAGI (reference sequence). The V gene end was trimmed by 0 bases and the J gene end by 4 bases; junction bases not matched to a gene: 3. The CDR3 runs to 17 residues. The DNA of the CDR3 is TGTGCCAGCAGTTACTCGACTAGCGGGAGCGTCACCGGGGAGCTGTTTTTT. This sequence encodes CASSYSTSGSVTGELFF.

This rearrangement joins TRBV11-3 to TRBJ2-1, with TRBD2 matching 14 bases. The junction had 9 bases not matched to a gene; V was cut back by 5 bases and J by 3 bases. The CDR3 is made up of 18 amino acids. CDR1 is SGHNT and CDR2 is YENEEA in the germline V gene. The CDR3 nucleotides read TGTGCCAGCAGCGTCTCGGGACTAGCGGGAGTCGACTACAATGAGCAGTTCTTC. Residues: CASSVSGLAGVDYNEQFF.

This clonotype showed up just a few times. The chain combines TRBV4-1 with TRBJ2-1; D is perhaps TRBD2 (5 bases). The CDR3 runs to 17 residues. From germline, CDR1 is MGHRA and CDR2 YSYEKL. V was pared by 1 base and J by 7 bases, with 20 bases between. CDR3 sequence (DNA): TGCGCCAGCAGCCAAGGCCAGCGGATTACCCCGAGGAATGAGCAGTTCTTC. It is translated as CASSQGQRITPRNEQFF.

This clonotype has a count of ten or more. This chain links TRBV7-2 with TRBJ1-2, with D unresolved. The CDR3 runs 14 residues. The V and J ends lost 2 bases and 2 bases respectively, with 9 bases between them. Germline CDR1 SGHTA, CDR2 FQGNSA. In nucleotides, the CDR3 is TGTGCCAGCAGCTTATTCTTAGAGAACTATGGCTACACCTTC. It yields the protein CASSLFLENYGYTF. The full variable domain, its missing parts supplied by reference TRBV7-2 and TRBJ1-2, is GAGVSQSPSNKVTEKGKDVELRCDPISGHTALYWYRQSLGQGLEFLIYFQGNSAPDKSGLPSDRFSAERTGGSVSTLTIQRTQQEDSAVYLCASSLFLENYGYTFGSGTRLTVV.

This clonotype was picked up many times. The chain joins TRBV30 to TRBJ1-1, with D uncertain. CDR1 and CDR2 (germline): GTSNPN, SVGIG (reference sequence). CDR3 size: 14 residues. V was trimmed by 0 bases and J by 1 base, leaving 9 bases between them. CDR3 DNA sequence: TGTGCCTGGAGTGTACTCTTGGGGAACACTGAAGCTTTCTTT. Protein sequence: CAWSVLLGNTEAFF.

The table lists this clonotype with many counts. This rearrangement joins TRBV2 to TRBJ1-1; 7 nucleotides match TRBD1. The V gene's germline CDR1 is SNHLY and CDR2 FYNNEI. The V and J ends lost 6 bases and 1 base, in that order; junction bases with no gene match: 5. This CDR3 has 14 residues. The CDR3 region has the DNA TGTGCCAGCAGGGCGACAGGGCAGAACACTGAAGCTTTCTTT. Translating it yields CASRATGQNTEAFF.

Remarks on this clonotype: At one end, the junction sequence differs from germline, possibly due to a read error. V and J are TRBV5-5 and TRBJ1-2; D uncertain. Per germline, CDR1 SGHKS and CDR2 YYEKEE (reference sequence). The CDR3 is 12 residues long. In nucleotides, the CDR3 is TGCGCCAACAGCCCAGAGGGTTCCGGCTACACCTTC. Encoded protein: CANSPEGSGYTF.

This clonotype has ten or more counts. This sequence joins TRBV19 and TRBJ1-1; D is uncertain. Germline CDR1 and CDR2: LNHDA and SQIVND (reference sequence). The V end was cut by 9 bases, the J end by 1 base, with 18 bases between. The CDR3 is 15 residues long. CDR3 protein: CASPGPYSWNTEAFF. In DNA, the CDR3 is TGTGCCAGCCCTGGACCCTACTCTTGGAACACTGAAGCTTTCTTT.

On this clonotype itself: One base away lies a much larger clone, so this may be a sequencing read error. The V gene is TRBV20-1, the J gene TRBJ2-1; D gene unclear. The length of the CDR3 is 15 residues. The germline V and J ends were trimmed by 5 bases and 3 bases, with 17 bases remaining between them. Germline V CDR1 and CDR2: DFQATT, SNEGSKA (reference sequence). CDR3 in DNA: TGCAGTGCTCCCGACGCCTCCGCTGGCTACAATGAGCAGTTCTTC. It yields the protein CSAPDASAGYNEQFF.

This clonotype has more than one count but fewer than ten. The rearrangement joins TRBV10-3 to TRBJ2-2; D may be TRBD1 (7 bases). Trimming stripped 11 bases from V and 4 bases from J, with 17 bases between. This CDR3 is built from 14 residues. Germline V CDR1 and CDR2: ENHRY, SYGVKD. This CDR3 is CAAEGARGTGELFF. The CDR3 DNA reads TGTGCCGCGGAGGGGGCGCGGGGCACCGGGGAGCTGTTTTTT.

This clonotype was detected many times. The J gene is TRBJ2-1, the V gene TRBV3-1; unclear D gene. Trimming cost V 3 bases and J 4 bases, with 7 bases left between them. This CDR3 has 13 amino acids. Germline lookup yields CDR1 LGHDT and CDR2 YNNKEL (reference sequence). CDR3 coding DNA: TGTGCCAGCAGCCACCCGGGTTACAATGAGCAGTTCTTC. Its translation: CASSHPGYNEQFF.

This clonotype was counted a few times. V is TRBV19 and J is TRBJ1-1, with D possibly TRBD1 on 5 matching bases. This CDR3 comprises 16 residues. Germline assignment: CDR1 LNHDA and CDR2 SQIVND (reference sequence). V lost 5 bases and J lost 4, with 20 bases in between. CDR3 region: CASSSTTPTGVTEAFF. CDR3 coding DNA: TGTGCCAGTAGTTCGACAACCCCAACAGGCGTCACTGAAGCTTTCTTT. Supplemented by reference TRBV19 and TRBJ1-1, the full variable domain reads DGGITQSPKYLFRKEGQNVTLSCEQNLNHDAMYWYRQDPGQGLRLIYYSQIVNDFQKGDIAEGYSVSREKKESFPLTVTSAQKNPTAFYLCASSSTTPTGVTEAFFGQGTRLTVV.

Ten or more counts support this clonotype. This chain connects TRBV11-2 to TRBJ2-7; D gene uncertain. In germline, CDR1 is SGHAT, CDR2 FQNNGV. V was pared by 7 bases and J by 2 bases, with 12 bases between. The CDR3 is 13 residues long. This chain's CDR3 is CASTEDRTYEQYF. CDR3 sequence (DNA): TGTGCCAGCACCGAGGATCGAACCTACGAGCAGTACTTC.

In this sample, this clonotype turned up a few times. The genes are TRBV11-3 and TRBJ1-1; 9 bases are shared with TRBD1. The CDR3 consists of 16 residues. Germline-derived CDR1 and CDR2 are SGHNT and YENEEA. Trimming at V came to 4 bases and at J to 1 base, leaving 7 bases not matched to a gene. The DNA for the CDR3 is TGTGCCAGCAGCTCCGGAGGGACAGGGCAGAACACTGAAGCTTTCTTT. Its protein product is CASSSGGTGQNTEAFF.

This clonotype was picked up many times. The V and J genes are TRBV12-3 or TRBV12-4 and TRBJ2-1, with 11 bases identical to TRBD1. V trimming: 5 bases; J trimming: 6 bases; junction bases outside the gene matches: 9. The CDR3 covers 16 residues. CDR3 amino acids: CASSPLRGQGGNEQFF. The CDR3, as DNA: TGTGCCAGCAGTCCCTTGAGGGGACAGGGGGGCAATGAGCAGTTCTTC.

The chain carries TRBV4-2 and TRBJ2-5; 11 bases match TRBD2. V lost 0 bases and J lost 5; bases outside the gene matches: 5. CDR3 length: 16 amino acids. CDR1 and CDR2 (germline): LGHNA, YNFKEQ. For the CDR3, the DNA is TGTGCCAGCAGCCAAGATGGTCTAGCGGGAGGCGAGACCCAGTACTTC. It codes for CASSQDGLAGGETQYF.

The chain links TRBV11-2 to TRBJ2-1; D is undetermined. There are 12 residues in the CDR3. From germline, CDR1 is SGHAT and CDR2 FQNNGV. The V end lost 7 bases, the J end lost 6 bases, and 10 bases lay between the germline ends. CDR3 sequence (DNA): TGTGCCAGCACCTCCGCCCTCAATGAGCAGTTCTTC. Translated, it gives CASTSALNEQFF.

This clonotype appeared many times. This rearrangement joins TRBV18 to TRBJ2-7, with 12 bases aligning to TRBD2. Germline-derived CDR1 and CDR2 are KGHSH and LQKENI. This CDR3 spans 16 amino acids. V lost 2 bases, J lost 3 bases, and 5 bases stayed unmatched. In DNA form, the CDR3 reads TGTGCCAGCTCACCAAGACTAGCGGGAGCGGACTACGAGCAGTACTTC. Translating it yields CASSPRLAGADYEQYF. Filled out from reference TRBV18 and TRBJ2-7, the complete variable domain reads NAGVMQNPRHLVRRRGQEARLRCSPMKGHSHVYWYRQLPEEGLKFMVYLQKENIIDESGMPKERFSAEFPKEGPSILRIQQVVRGDSAAYFCASSPRLAGADYEQYFGPGTRLTVT.

This clonotype was seen ten or more times. The genes are TRBV12-3 or TRBV12-4 and TRBJ2-7, with 8 nucleotides matching TRBD1. The CDR3 has 14 residues. V shed 6 bases, J shed 6 bases, and the junction held 10 bases outside the gene matches. The CDR3 nucleotides read TGTGCCAGCAGGCCCGACAGGGGAGCCCGCGAGCAGTACTTC. Protein product: CASRPDRGAREQYF.

The J gene is TRBJ2-7, the V gene TRBV11-2; maybe TRBD1 (5 bases). Germline V gene lookup returns CDR1 SGHAT and CDR2 FQNNGV. The length of the CDR3 is 15 residues. The V end was cut by 1 base, the J end by 10 bases, with 20 bases between. As DNA, the CDR3 is TGTGCCAGCAGCTTAGTCCCCAGGGAAGGATCGGAACAGTACTTC. It yields the protein CASSLVPREGSEQYF.

This clonotype was recorded many times. This chain links TRBV18 with TRBJ2-5; 9 bases match TRBD1. CDR1 and CDR2 from the germline V gene are KGHSH and LQKENI. The CDR3 contains 14 residues. V was pared by 8 bases and J by 2 bases, with 6 bases of the junction left unmatched. Here the CDR3 reads CASTRDRDQETQYF. CDR3 in DNA: TGTGCCAGCACGCGGGACAGGGATCAAGAGACCCAGTACTTC.

This clonotype has at least ten counts. The chain employs TRBV18 and TRBJ2-7, with 7 bases that match TRBD2. J lost 6 bases, V lost 4 bases, and 3 bases had no gene match. Germline V gives CDR1 KGHSH, CDR2 LQKENI. The CDR3 runs to 12 residues. The CDR3 nucleotides are TGTGCCAGCTCACGGGAGGGAATCGAGCAGTACTTC. Translation: CASSREGIEQYF.

The rearrangement joins TRBV24-1 to TRBJ2-3; TRBD2 matches at 7 bases. The junction had 8 bases not matched to a gene; V was cut back by 6 bases and J by 3 bases. Germline lookup yields CDR1 KGHDR and CDR2 SFDVKD. The CDR3 length is 15 residues. This CDR3 reads CATSPTSAPTDTQYF. The CDR3 DNA sequence: TGTGCCACCAGTCCTACTAGCGCCCCTACAGATACGCAGTATTTT.

Many counts were recorded for this clonotype. The rearrangement links TRBV12-3 or TRBV12-4 to TRBJ2-1; 10 bases agree with TRBD2. V lost 6 bases, J lost 8 bases, and 13 bases stayed unmatched. There are 16 residues in the CDR3. The CDR3 spells CASRPGSGLALHEQFF. The CDR3 region has the DNA TGTGCCAGCAGACCCGGTTCGGGACTAGCGTTACATGAGCAGTTCTTC.

This clonotype was seen only a few times. This chain joins TRBV4-2 and TRBJ1-1, with 7 bases fitting TRBD1. This CDR3 has 18 amino acids. Per germline, CDR1 LGHNA and CDR2 YNFKEQ. V shed 4 bases, J shed 0 bases, and the junction held 14 bases outside the gene matches. CDR3 nucleotides: TGTGCCAGCAGCCCCATCCCCATGGACAGGCCTATGAACACTGAAGCTTTCTTT. Amino acids: CASSPIPMDRPMNTEAFF.

In this sample, this clonotype turned up many times. The chain couples TRBV5-1 to TRBJ2-1, with D perhaps matching TRBD1 or TRBD2 (6 bases each). V was trimmed by 9 bases and J by 2 bases, leaving 15 bases between them. CDR3 length: 14 amino acids. CDR1 and CDR2 (germline): SGHRS, YFSETQ. The CDR3: CATRKGGPYNEQFF. For the CDR3, the DNA is TGCGCCACTCGGAAGGGGGGCCCCTACAATGAGCAGTTCTTC.

This clonotype was seen ten or more times. The genes are TRBV20-1 and TRBJ1-6; D unclear. There are 15 residues in the CDR3. Germline values: CDR1 DFQATT, CDR2 SNEGSKA (reference sequence). The ends were cut back, 4 bases at V and 0 bases at J, with 10 bases in the middle. The CDR3 reads CSATLWDSYNSPLHF. The DNA of the CDR3 is TGCAGTGCTACCTTATGGGACTCCTATAATTCACCCCTCCACTTT.